This T cell receptor beta chain derives from a study of T-cell reconstitution after alpha-beta-depleted transplantation in children. Findings and caveats of the study: As was reported, about two months after transplant, alpha-beta T cells came from several hundred expanded graft clones.

Unique molecular identifiers featured in how the TCRbeta library was prepared. TCRdb re-analysed the PCR reads in MiXCR, keeping a single row per CDR3 protein. The repertoire includes around 960,000 distinct CDR3 sequences, about 29% of them detected once, and 28% sits in the top ten. V gave up 11 bases and J gave up 1 base; unmatched junction bases: 7. The CDR3 has 14 amino acids. On this clonotype itself: Its antigen is unidentified.

This clonotype was obtained from a boy in the first two years of life who had a stem cell transplant for SCID, so the T cells may come from the graft donor. The sample in question was PBMCs, mostly from graft donor cells, obtained 360 days after TCRalphabeta/CD19-depleted stem cell transplant. The V gene is TRBV12-3 or TRBV12-4, the J gene TRBJ2-1; 8 bases are shared with TRBD2. The CDR3 loop reads CAGKLAESYNEQFF. The CDR3 DNA reads as TGTGCCGGAAAACTAGCGGAGTCCTACAATGAGCAGTTCTTC.